One and the same sample provided the 11 T cell receptor beta chains below, sequenced in a study of blood T cell repertoires in COVID-19. Some clones are missing from TCRdb's copy, which holds only in-frame ones; the method was immunoSEQ multiplex PCR. The top ten clones hold roughly a sixth of a sample with nearly 100,000 clones, approximately 88% of them seen once. The sample was peripheral blood. The source is a woman aged 55-75 years with acute or convalescent COVID-19.

The chain has TRBV20-1 and TRBJ2-1, with D possibly being TRBD2 (6 bases). The CDR3 runs 11 residues. CDR1 and CDR2 from the germline V gene are DFQATT and SNEGSKA (reference sequence). V lost 3 bases and J 7 bases, leaving 7 bases between the germline ends. For the CDR3, the DNA is TGCAGTGCTAGTCGGGGGAATGAGCAGTTCTTC. This codes for CSASRGNEQFF.

This chain uses TRBV28 with TRBJ1-2; D is undetermined. The CDR3 loop spans 13 amino acids. Trimming removed 8 bases at V and 1 base at J, with 11 bases between. Germline assignment: CDR1 MDHEN and CDR2 SYDVKM. CDR3 DNA: TGTGCCAGCCTCAGGACTAGTAACTATGGCTACACCTTC. It is translated as CASLRTSNYGYTF.

The genes are TRBV7-9 and TRBJ1-4, with D uncertain. The V end was cut by 1 base, the J end by 7 bases, with 22 bases between. The CDR3 spans 18 residues. The V gene's germline CDR1 is SEHNR and CDR2 FQNEAQ (reference sequence). CDR3 DNA sequence: TGTGCCAGCAGCTTAGTGGTTTATCTTCGGTCGAGTCGTGAAAAACTGTTTTTT. Translating gives CASSLVVYLRSSREKLFF.

The chain links TRBV19 to TRBJ1-1; TRBD1 agrees at 7 bases. The CDR3 extends over 14 amino acids. CDR1 and CDR2 from the germline V gene are LNHDA and SQIVND (reference sequence). V gave up 3 bases and J gave up 9 bases; unmatched junction bases: 10. CDR3 DNA: TGTGCCAGTAGTATCGGGTCTCGGGACAGTCAAGCTTTCTTT. Translating it yields CASSIGSRDSQAFF.

The chain has TRBV6-7 and TRBJ1-6, with D perhaps TRBD1 (6 bases). TRBV6-7 is marked as an open reading frame, function uncertain. Trimming removed 2 bases at V and 6 bases at J, with 14 bases between. The CDR3 totals 16 residues. The CDR3, as DNA: TGTGCCAGCAGTTACGATACGGGACACCTTAATTCACCCCTCCACTTT. This codes for CASSYDTGHLNSPLHF.

This sequence joins TRBV4-1 and TRBJ1-2, with a tentative D call TRBD1 (5 bases). The CDR3 sequence is 17 residues long. V was shortened by 1 base and J by 0 bases, with 15 bases between the two germline ends. The germline gives CDR1 MGHRA, CDR2 YSYEKL. The DNA of the CDR3 is TGCGCCAGCAGCCAAGTACCAGGGTCAGGCTCTAACTATGGCTACACCTTC. Translating gives CASSQVPGSGSNYGYTF.

This chain links TRBV14 with TRBJ2-2; the match to TRBD1 covers 8 bases. The germline gives CDR1 SGHDN, CDR2 FVKESK. This CDR3 spans 15 amino acids. J gave up 6 bases and V 4 bases, and 7 bases lay outside the gene matches. The CDR3 coding sequence is TGTGCCAGCAGCCGAAGGACAGGGTATGCCGGGGAGCTGTTTTTT. Its translation is CASSRRTGYAGELFF.

The chain combines TRBV10-2 with TRBJ2-3, with D possibly matching TRBD2 (5 bases). Looked up from germline, CDR1 is WSHSY and CDR2 is SAAADI. Trimming shortened V by 5 bases and J by 1 base, and 10 bases separated the two germline ends. The CDR3 is 14 residues long. The CDR3 nucleotides are TGCGCCAGCAGTTTCAGCGGACGCACAGATACGCAGTATTTT. It is translated as CASSFSGRTDTQYF.

For this clone: The junction shows a germline mismatch at one end, possibly a read error. The V gene is TRBV28, the J gene TRBJ1-3; 7 nucleotides line up with TRBD1. Germline V gene sequence: CDR1 MDHEN, CDR2 SYDVKM. This CDR3 is 14 amino acids long. This chain's CDR3 is CASSSRGLGTREHF. DNA of the CDR3: TGTGCCAGCAGTTCGAGGGGGCTCGGAACTCGGGAGCATTTT.

The chain recombines TRBV6-4 with TRBJ1-1; no reliable D call. Germline V gene sequence: CDR1 MRHNA, CDR2 SNTAGT. V shed 0 bases and J shed 10 bases, with 12 bases lying between them. The CDR3 length is 13 residues. Here the CDR3 DNA reads TGTGCCAGCAGTGACTCAGGGAGTGGTGCAGCTTTCTTT. Protein product: CASSDSGSGAAFF.

This clone was recorded once. This same CDR3 is encoded by further DNA sequences in the sample. This chain's CDR3 is CASKGETEAFF. CDR3 DNA sequence: TGCGCCAGCAAAGGGGAAACTGAAGCTTTCTTT. The rearrangement joins TRBV5-1 to TRBJ1-1, with D perhaps TRBD1 (5 bases). This CDR3 spans 11 amino acids. The V end lost 6 bases, the J end lost 5 bases, and 8 bases lay between the germline ends. CDR1 and CDR2 from the germline V gene are SGHRS and YFSETQ.